The sequence of this T cell receptor (beta chain) was determined in a study of blood T cell repertoires in COVID-19. About the study: Whether acute or convalescent, the COVID-19 samples came from the United States, Italy and Spain. T cells, B-cell-depleted T cells, or PBMCs supplied cDNA or gDNA.

The germline V gene has CDR1 SNHLY and CDR2 FYNNEI. This CDR3 spans 14 amino acids. V dropped 6 bases and J dropped 3; count of bases not matched to a gene: 5. Authors' data handling: Quantification of nucleated cells was approximated via reference gene primer amplification. Sequencing was performed with immunoSEQ multiplex PCR; in TCRdb, only in-frame clones are kept and a portion is missing. From that table come the V and J calls and clone size; the DNA was used to work out D and trimming. The sample lists more than 200,000 clones; roughly 87% were seen once. This receptor was identified in a human donor in a cohort sampled during active COVID-19. The chain has TRBV2 and TRBJ2-7, with 10 bases identical to TRBD1. The material sequenced was peripheral blood. The CDR3 protein is CASRGTGVHYEQYF. CDR3 DNA: TGTGCCAGCAGGGGGACAGGGGTCCACTACGAGCAGTACTTC.